Presented here are 23 T cell receptor beta chains from one specimen sequenced in a study of a mutant IDH1 vaccine in newly diagnosed glioma listed by TCRdb under 2021. The time point tag for this specimen amounts to: baseline, week 1 (first vaccination visit). The treatment or condition label corresponds to: pre-vaccination baseline after standard-of-care therapy. The library relied on the immunoSEQ multiplex PCR assay. The source is immuneACCESS, and TCRdb retained only in-frame sequences with V and J called. Part of the clones is not carried over; for the studies checked, unresolved V genes explain less than half of this, and the remainder is unexplained. The sample table lists tens of thousands of clones, roughly 93% of them with a count of one. Jointly, the top ten make up approximately 1.1% of the sample. Sequenced here: PBMCs, sampled from a glioma patient treated with radiotherapy, temozolomide or both. The source is a man aged 40-55 years with glioma.

V usage is TRBV10-1 and J usage is TRBJ1-3, with a possible D match to TRBD1 (6 bases). The CDR3 runs to 15 residues. The V gene lost 10 bases and the J gene lost 0 bases, with 16 bases spanning the gap. The V gene's germline CDR1 is WNHNN and CDR2 SYGVQD (reference sequence). DNA of the CDR3: TGCGCCACCTTAGAAGGACAGCTCTCTGGAAACACCATATATTTT. Translated: CATLEGQLSGNTIYF.

Turning to this clone: A read error may produce the germline difference seen at one junction end. The chain employs TRBV7-2 and TRBJ1-5; D unresolved. The CDR3 contains 12 residues. In germline, CDR1 is SGHTA, CDR2 FQGNSA. CDR3 in DNA: TGTGCCAGCAGCTTAGGCGTAGGGAGGCTGGATTTT. Residues: CASSLGVGRLDF.

This clone was picked up one time. The V call is TRBV9, the J call TRBJ1-3; 7 bases match TRBD1. The J segment lost 4 bases and the V segment lost 3 bases, leaving 7 bases of the junction unmatched. Looked up from germline, CDR1 is SGDLS and CDR2 is YYNGEE. This CDR3 has 15 amino acids. The CDR3 DNA follows: TGTGCCAGCAGCGATAGACAGGGTGCGGGAAACACCATATATTTT. It encodes CASSDRQGAGNTIYF.

This sequence joins TRBV9 and TRBJ1-3, with 8 bases fitting TRBD1. Germline CDR1 is SGDLS and CDR2 is YYNGEE. V lost 0 bases to trimming and J lost 1 base; unmatched junction nucleotides: 0. This CDR3 has 15 residues. This CDR3 reads CASSVGQGSGNTIYF. CDR3 DNA: TGTGCCAGCAGCGTAGGACAGGGGTCTGGAAACACCATATATTTT.

The J gene is TRBJ2-3, the V gene TRBV7-9; D is possibly TRBD1 (6 bases). Trimming stripped 6 bases from V and 0 bases from J, with 7 bases between. This CDR3 comprises 13 residues. Germline CDR1 is SEHNR and CDR2 is FQNEAQ (reference sequence). CDR3 residues: CASRDSSTDTQYF. CDR3 coding DNA: TGTGCCAGCAGGGACAGCAGCACAGATACGCAGTATTTT.

The chain combines TRBV6-6 with TRBJ2-7; 8 positions agree with TRBD2. Losses at the gene ends were 0 bases for V and 5 bases for J; bases not matched to a gene: 3. Germline CDR1 is MNHNY and CDR2 is SVGAGI (reference sequence). The CDR3 runs to 14 residues. CDR3 bases: TGTGCCAGCAGTTACTCAGGTAGCGGGGACGAGCAGTACTTC. Its translation: CASSYSGSGDEQYF.

CDR3 sequence reads: CASSSQVANTGELFF. The DNA of the CDR3 is TGTGCCAGCAGCTCACAGGTGGCGAACACCGGGGAGCTGTTTTTT. J is TRBJ2-2 and V is TRBV4-2, with D perhaps matching TRBD1 (5 bases). This CDR3 region has 15 residues. Between the trimmed V and J ends, which lost 5 bases and 0 bases, there was a span of 10 bases. Germline loops: CDR1 LGHNA, CDR2 YNFKEQ.

This sequence joins TRBV5-1 and TRBJ1-2; possibly TRBD1 for D (5 bases). This CDR3 has 13 residues. Germline V gene data show CDR1 as SGHRS and CDR2 as YFSETQ. V lost 0 bases, J lost 6 bases, and 9 bases lay in between. The CDR3 bases are TGCGCCAGCAGCTTGGGATCAGGGAATGGCTACACCTTC. It yields the protein CASSLGSGNGYTF. Full variable domain (missing parts from reference TRBV5-1 and TRBJ1-2): KAGVTQTPRYLIKTRGQQVTLSCSPISGHRSVSWYQQTPGQGLQFLFEYFSETQRNKGNFPGRFSGRQFSNSRSEMNVSTLELGDSALYLCASSLGSGNGYTFGSGTRLTVV.

The chain employs TRBV19 and TRBJ1-5; D gene unclear. This CDR3 is 15 amino acids long. V lost 1 base and J lost 10, with 17 bases in between. Germline V gene lookup returns CDR1 LNHDA and CDR2 SQIVND (reference sequence). This CDR3 reads CASSIGLGAGGPQHF. The CDR3 nucleotides are TGTGCCAGTAGTATAGGGTTGGGAGCCGGTGGACCCCAGCATTTT.

This clone is a singleton in its sample. The chain combines TRBV9 with TRBJ2-3, with 14 bases aligning to TRBD2. CDR3 length: 18 residues. Trimming removed 3 bases from V and 4 bases from J; junction bases left unmatched: 10. Germline loops: CDR1 SGDLS, CDR2 YYNGEE. CDR3 in amino acids: CASSERPGLAGAADTQYF. CDR3 coding DNA: TGTGCCAGCAGCGAAAGACCGGGACTAGCGGGAGCGGCAGATACGCAGTATTTT.

The rearrangement links TRBV27 to TRBJ1-5, with D possibly matching TRBD1 (5 bases). V gave up 3 bases and J gave up 5 bases, with 11 bases separating them. There are 14 residues in the CDR3. Germline values: CDR1 MNHEY, CDR2 SMNVEV (reference sequence). CDR3 DNA: TGTGCCAGCAGTTTTTCGAGGGGTTATCAGCCCCAGCATTTT. The encoded protein is CASSFSRGYQPQHF.

This chain uses TRBV18 with TRBJ1-2; D ambiguous. Germline CDR1 KGHSH, CDR2 LQKENI. Trimming stripped 2 bases from V and 8 bases from J, with 18 bases between. The CDR3 consists of 15 residues. CDR3 sequence (DNA): TGTGCCAGCTCACCATTCAAAGAGGGTTTGAGCGGCTACACCTTC. Amino acid sequence: CASSPFKEGLSGYTF.

The J gene is TRBJ2-7, the V gene TRBV21-1. TRBV21-1 corresponds to a pseudogene. This CDR3 is built from 16 residues. CDR3 coding DNA: TGTGCCAGCAGCAAAGGGGTGAGATCCTCCACCGACGAGCAGTACTTC. Its translation: CASSKGVRSSTDEQYF.

The chain is built from TRBV4-2 and TRBJ1-2, with D unresolved. The CDR3 extends over 15 amino acids. Trimming stripped 0 bases from V and 7 bases from J, with 15 bases between. Germline CDR1 is LGHNA and CDR2 is YNFKEQ. CDR3 protein: CASSQEPTSYTGYTF. In nucleotides, the CDR3 is TGTGCCAGCAGCCAAGAGCCCACATCCTATACTGGCTACACCTTC.

The chain couples TRBV14 to TRBJ1-2; D remains ambiguous. V lost 4 bases to trimming and J lost 2 bases, with 8 bases between them. The CDR3 contains 13 residues. Germline V gene lookup returns CDR1 SGHDN and CDR2 FVKESK. CDR3 DNA sequence: TGTGCCAGCAGCCTTGGTGCCAACTATGGCTACACCTTC. It specifies CASSLGANYGYTF.

The V and J genes are TRBV5-6 and TRBJ1-1, with D unresolved. The ends were cut back, 4 bases at V and 0 bases at J, with 13 bases in the middle. The CDR3 extends over 15 amino acids. Germline-derived CDR1 and CDR2 are SGHDT and YYEEEE. CDR3 nucleotides: TGTGCCAGCAGCAGGAGGATGGGCATGAACACTGAAGCTTTCTTT. This gives the protein CASSRRMGMNTEAFF. Looking up the rest from reference TRBV5-6 and TRBJ1-1 gives the full variable domain: DAGVTQSPTHLIKTRGQQVTLRCSPKSGHDTVSWYQQALGQGPQFIFQYYEEEERQRGNFPDRFSGHQFPNYSSELNVNALLLGDSALYLCASSRRMGMNTEAFFGQGTRLTVV.

The chain couples TRBV19 to TRBJ1-4; 9 bases are a match to TRBD1. The CDR3 consists of 18 residues. V lost 7 bases, J lost 8 bases, and 20 bases stayed unmatched. Germline-derived CDR1 and CDR2 are LNHDA and SQIVND (reference sequence). Here the CDR3 DNA reads TGTGCCAGTACCCTTCGAGGTCCAACCGGGACAGGGCAGGAAAAACTGTTTTTT. The encoded protein is CASTLRGPTGTGQEKLFF.

This clone is a singleton in its sample. Given the absence of the conserved phenylalanine or tryptophan at the CDR3 end, a read error is likely. The limits of the CDR3 on the DNA are not certain, so only TCRdb's listed CDR3 is given. The chain recombines TRBV27 with TRBJ1-2; the table's TRBD1 call for D was not verified on the DNA. The germline CDR1 and CDR2 sequences are MNHEY and SMNVEV (reference sequence). Ends included, the CDR3 has 14 residues. CDR3 region: CASTTNGPRDTQWM.

The chain recombines TRBV5-1 with TRBJ2-7; D is unclear. This CDR3 is built from 16 residues. Trimming took 4 bases from V and 6 from J, leaving 23 bases between them. Germline assignment: CDR1 SGHRS and CDR2 YFSETQ. DNA of the CDR3: TGCGCCAGCAGCCAGGTAGTGGGCAACGCTAGGCGCGAGCAGTACTTC. This translates into CASSQVVGNARREQYF.

The chain links TRBV7-9 to TRBJ1-6; D is perhaps TRBD1 (5 bases). The CDR3 runs 17 residues. Between the trimmed V and J ends, which lost 5 bases and 0 bases, there was a span of 14 bases. Looked up from germline, CDR1 is SEHNR and CDR2 is FQNEAQ (reference sequence). The chain's CDR3 is CASSPSRGSSYNSPLHF. The CDR3 DNA reads TGTGCCAGCAGCCCGTCGAGGGGCAGCTCCTATAATTCACCCCTCCACTTT.

This rearrangement joins TRBV4-2 to TRBJ2-3, with unresolved D. From germline, CDR1 is LGHNA and CDR2 YNFKEQ. The CDR3 is 14 residues long. V lost 6 bases to trimming and J lost 0 bases, with 10 bases between them. The DNA of the CDR3 is TGTGCCAGCAGTGTTTTCTTTAGCACAGATACGCAGTATTTT. It translates to CASSVFFSTDTQYF.

This chain links TRBV19 with TRBJ1-1; 9 nucleotides align to TRBD1. Germline values: CDR1 LNHDA, CDR2 SQIVND (reference sequence). The CDR3 has 15 residues. V lost 4 bases and J lost 6; bases outside the gene matches: 9. The CDR3 reads CASSNRGQGDAEAFF. The CDR3, as DNA: TGTGCCAGTAGTAACCGGGGACAGGGTGACGCTGAAGCTTTCTTT.

The CDR3 loop reads CASSQVLARSNEQFF. CDR3 DNA: TGCGCCAGCAGCCAAGTATTAGCTAGGTCTAATGAGCAGTTCTTC. This chain uses TRBV4-1 with TRBJ2-1; no definite D call. CDR1 MGHRA and CDR2 YSYEKL come from the germline V gene. This CDR3 contains 15 residues. The V end was cut by 1 base, the J end by 7 bases, with 14 bases between.